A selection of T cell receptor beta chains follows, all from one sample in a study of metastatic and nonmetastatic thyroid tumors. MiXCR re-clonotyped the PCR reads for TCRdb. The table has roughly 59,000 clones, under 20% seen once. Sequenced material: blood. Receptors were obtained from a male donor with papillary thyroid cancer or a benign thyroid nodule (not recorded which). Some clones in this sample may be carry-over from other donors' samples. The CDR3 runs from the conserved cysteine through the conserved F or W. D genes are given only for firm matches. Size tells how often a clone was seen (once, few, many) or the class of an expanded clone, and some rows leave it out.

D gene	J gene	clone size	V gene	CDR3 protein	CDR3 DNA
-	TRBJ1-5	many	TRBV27	CASSLTVNQPQHF	TGTGCCAGCAGCTTGACAGTCAATCAGCCCCAGCATTTT
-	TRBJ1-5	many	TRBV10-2	CASTDLSNQPQHF	TGCGCCAGCACGGATCTTAGCAATCAGCCCCAGCATTTT
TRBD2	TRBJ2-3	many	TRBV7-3	CASSLGLAGGVEDTQYF	TGTGCCAGCAGCTTAGGACTAGCGGGGGGAGTTGAAGATACGCAGTATTTT
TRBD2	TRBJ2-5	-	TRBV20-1	CSARVSPSGTFLYTQYF	TGCAGTGCTAGGGTTTCCCCTAGCGGTACCTTTTTGTATACCCAGTACTTC
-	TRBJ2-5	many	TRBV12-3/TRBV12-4	CASSLRPGETQYF	TGTGCCAGCAGTTTGCGTCCGGGCGAGACCCAGTACTTC
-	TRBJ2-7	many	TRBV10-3	CATQGSRYEQYF	TGTGCCACCCAGGGGTCTCGCTACGAGCAGTACTTC
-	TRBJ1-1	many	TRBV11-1	CASSSGREDTEAFF	TGTGCCAGCAGCTCAGGCAGGGAGGACACTGAAGCTTTCTTT
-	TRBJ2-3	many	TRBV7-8	CASSSGTPVGDTQYF	TGTGCCAGCAGCTCAGGGACCCCCGTCGGGGATACGCAGTATTTT
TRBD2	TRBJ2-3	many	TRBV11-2	CASCQAAGGWDTQYF	TGTGCCAGCTGCCAGGCGGCGGGGGGCTGGGATACGCAGTATTTT
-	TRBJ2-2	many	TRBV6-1	CATRTANTGELFF	TGTGCCACCAGGACGGCGAACACCGGGGAGCTGTTTTTT
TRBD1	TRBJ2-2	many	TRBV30	CAWIPGQGTNTGELFF	TGTGCCTGGATTCCGGGACAGGGGACGAACACCGGGGAGCTGTTTTTT
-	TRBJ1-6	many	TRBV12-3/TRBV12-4	CASSLVGNSPLHF	TGTGCCAGCAGTTTAGTCGGTAATTCACCCCTCCACTTT
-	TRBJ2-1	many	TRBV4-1	CASSQGPRSRTYNEQFF	TGCGCCAGCAGCCAAGGGCCCCGGAGTCGGACCTACAATGAGCAGTTCTTC
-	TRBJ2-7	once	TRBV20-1	CSARPTTNYEQYF	TGCAGTGCTAGGCCTACTACGAACTACGAGCAGTACTTC
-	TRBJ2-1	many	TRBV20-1	CSASWQGQGEQFF	TGCAGTGCTAGTTGGCAGGGGCAGGGTGAGCAGTTCTTC
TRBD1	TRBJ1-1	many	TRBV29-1	CSVQQGPTEAFF	TGCAGCGTCCAACAGGGGCCCACTGAAGCTTTCTTT
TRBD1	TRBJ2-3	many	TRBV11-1	CASSLGPTGTDTQYF	TGTGCCAGCAGCTTGGGCCCGACAGGGACAGATACGCAGTATTTT
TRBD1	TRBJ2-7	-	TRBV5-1	CASSLGQGIKYEQYF	TGCGCCAGCAGTTTGGGACAGGGGATCAAATACGAGCAGTACTTC
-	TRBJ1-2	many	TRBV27	CASSPQGLNYGYTF	TGTGCCAGCAGTCCCCAGGGTTTGAACTATGGCTACACCTTC
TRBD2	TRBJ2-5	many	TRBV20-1	CSARAFLAGGRWETQYF	TGCAGTGCTAGAGCATTCCTAGCGGGGGGGCGATGGGAGACCCAGTACTTC
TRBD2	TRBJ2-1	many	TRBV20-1	CSAGGTSGIPYNEQFF	TGCAGTGCTGGGGGGACTAGCGGGATCCCCTACAATGAGCAGTTCTTC
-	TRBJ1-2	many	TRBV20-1	CSARDLAHGYTF	TGCAGTGCTAGAGATCTAGCCCATGGCTACACCTTC
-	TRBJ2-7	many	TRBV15	CATSRDKVDYTTYEQYF	TGTGCCACCAGCAGAGATAAGGTTGATTACACTACCTACGAGCAGTACTTC
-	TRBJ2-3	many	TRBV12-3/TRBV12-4	CASRTSGSPSTDTQYF	TGTGCCAGCAGAACATCGGGGTCCCCTAGCACAGATACGCAGTATTTT
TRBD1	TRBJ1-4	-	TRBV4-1	CASSRGTGLEKLFF	TGCGCCAGCAGCCGAGGGACAGGGCTTGAAAAACTGTTTTTT